Listed below are T cell receptor beta chains from one sample, sequenced in a study of blood T cell repertoires in COVID-19. TCRdb keeps only in-frame clones here, not all; method: immunoSEQ multiplex PCR. The sample gives approximately 65,000 clones, roughly 88% of which show up once; approximately 0.56% is in the top ten. The specimen sequenced was peripheral blood. The receptors stem from a man in his fifties or sixties with COVID-19, enrolled during active disease. The CDR3 runs from the conserved cysteine through the conserved F or W. A D gene is named only where the DNA matches it firmly. Only part of the rows carry a size: once, few, many, or a class if the clone is expanded.

clone_size,d_call,j_call,v_call,cdr3_nt,cdr3_aa
.,TRBD1,TRBJ1-5,TRBV4-2,TGTGCCAGCAGCCCACAGGGGGCGAGCAATCAGCCCCAGCATTTT,CASSPQGASNQPQHF
.,.,TRBJ2-1,TRBV28,TGTGCCAGCAGTTTAGGTCGGGTAGTCTCCTACAATGAGCAGTTCTTC,CASSLGRVVSYNEQFF
.,.,TRBJ2-7,TRBV27,TGTGCCAGCCTCCCCGTTGGCTGCTCCTACGAGCAGTACTTC,CASLPVGCSYEQYF
.,.,TRBJ2-3,TRBV5-4,TGTGCCAGCAGCTTACAGGGCCTTCTCACAGATACGCAGTATTTT,CASSLQGLLTDTQYF
.,.,TRBJ2-1,TRBV27,TGTGCCAGCAGTGTACTTAATGAGCAGTTCTTC,CASSVLNEQFF
.,.,TRBJ1-5,TRBV13,TGTGCCAGCAGCTTAGGCGTCGGGGGGCCCCAGCATTTT,CASSLGVGGPQHF
.,TRBD1,TRBJ2-7,TRBV18,TGTGCCAGCTCACCGGACAGGGTCCCTTCGTACGAGCAGTACTTC,CASSPDRVPSYEQYF
.,.,TRBJ1-4,TRBV10-3,TGTGCCATCAGTGATGGGGGGGCGTTTGAAAAACTGTTTTTT,CAISDGGAFEKLFF
.,.,TRBJ2-3,TRBV7-2,TGTGCCAGCAGCTCCACTAGGGATACAGATACGCAGTATTTT,CASSSTRDTDTQYF
once,TRBD1,TRBJ2-7,TRBV6-2/TRBV6-3,TGTGCCAGCAGTATGAGGACAGGGCAAGAGCAGTACTTC,CASSMRTGQEQYF
.,.,TRBJ2-6,TRBV14,TGTGCCAGCAGCCAAGTGTCAGGGGCTGGGGCCAACGTCCTGACTTTC,CASSQVSGAGANVLTF
.,TRBD2,TRBJ2-1,TRBV30,TGTGCCTGGAGTGTAAGGACTAGCGCCTACAATGAGCAGTTCTTC,CAWSVRTSAYNEQFF
once,.,TRBJ2-4,TRBV7-9,TGTGCCAGCAGCCCCCGGGGCGGGAATCCAGCCAAAAACATTCAGTACTTC,CASSPRGGNPAKNIQYF
.,.,TRBJ1-3,TRBV4-3,TGCGCCAGCAGCCAAGTAGCCTTTTCTGGAAACACCATATATTTT,CASSQVAFSGNTIYF
.,.,TRBJ2-2,TRBV5-5,TGTGCCAGCAGCTTGTGGCCACTAAACACCGGGGAGCTGTTTTTT,CASSLWPLNTGELFF
.,.,TRBJ1-2,TRBV6-5,TGTGCCAGCAGTTACTCTCAGGGCGGGGAGTATGGCTACACCTTC,CASSYSQGGEYGYTF
.,.,TRBJ1-3,TRBV4-1,TGCGCCAGCAGCCAGACGGGACTTTATGGAAACACCATATATTTT,CASSQTGLYGNTIYF
.,.,TRBJ2-3,TRBV6-1,TGTGCCAGCAGTGATAGGACTCAACAGTATTTT,CASSDRTQQYF
.,.,TRBJ1-2,TRBV5-8,TGTGCCAGCACCCTCGGGGGATTCTTATATGGCTACACCTTC,CASTLGGFLYGYTF
.,.,TRBJ1-4,TRBV19,TGTGCCAGTAGTGCCTCAGGTGCAACTAATGAAAAACTGTTTTTT,CASSASGATNEKLFF
.,TRBD1,TRBJ1-1,TRBV4-1,TGCGCCAGCAGCCCGGGACAGGGGGGTAACACTGAAGCTTTCTTT,CASSPGQGGNTEAFF
.,.,TRBJ1-1,TRBV3-1/TRBV3-2,TGTGCCAGCAGCCTCAGGGGATATAGGGACACTGAAGCTTTCTTT,CASSLRGYRDTEAFF
.,TRBD1,TRBJ2-7,TRBV6-5,TGTGCCAGCAGCCGACAGGGAACCTACGAGCAGTACTTC,CASSRQGTYEQYF
.,TRBD2,TRBJ2-7,TRBV20-1,TGCAGTGCTAGTAGTGGACTAGCGGGTTACGAGCAGTACTTC,CSASSGLAGYEQYF
.,.,TRBJ1-2,TRBV3-1/TRBV3-2,TGTGCCAGCAGCCAAGGGCAGTCTAACTATGGCTACACCTTC,CASSQGQSNYGYTF
.,.,TRBJ2-5,TRBV5-1,TGCGCCAGCAGCGCTAGGCGGCAGACGAGGGAGACCCAGTACTTC,CASSARRQTRETQYF
few,.,TRBJ1-3,TRBV2,TGTGCCAGCCCTTGGAGGACTGGAAACACCATATATTTT,CASPWRTGNTIYF
.,.,TRBJ1-2,TRBV27,TGTGCCAGCAGTCCCACCACCGGTTATGGCTACACCTTC,CASSPTTGYGYTF
.,.,TRBJ1-5,TRBV6-5,TGTGCCAGCAGTTACAGGGGGGGAGGGGATCAGCCCCAGCATTTT,CASSYRGGGDQPQHF
.,TRBD1,TRBJ2-7,TRBV7-9,TGTGCCAGCAGCTCTAAGTGGACAGGGCTTAGCGAGCAGTACTTC,CASSSKWTGLSEQYF
few,.,TRBJ1-1,TRBV4-1,TGCGCCAGCAGCTCCCACAGGGTCGAAGTGAACACTGAAGCTTTCTTT,CASSSHRVEVNTEAFF
.,.,TRBJ2-1,TRBV7-2,TGTGCCAGCAGACGACTGAATGAGCAGTTCTTC,CASRRLNEQFF
.,TRBD1,TRBJ2-7,TRBV5-1,TGCGCCAGCAGCTTCGATCAGGGGGTGTCCTACGAGCAGTACTTC,CASSFDQGVSYEQYF
once,.,TRBJ1-3,TRBV9,TGTGCCAGCAGCGTAAGGGGGTTAGGAAACACCATATATTTT,CASSVRGLGNTIYF
.,TRBD2,TRBJ2-5,TRBV5-3,TGTGCCAGAAGCTTGAGCGGGGGAGGGTTTGAGACCCAGTACTTC,CARSLSGGGFETQYF
.,TRBD2,TRBJ2-2,TRBV19,TGTGCCAGCGCGCGGGGGGAGACCGGGGAGCTGTTTTTT,CASARGETGELFF
.,.,TRBJ2-2,TRBV28,TGTGCCAGCAGTTTACCAGCGGTCCAGAACACCGGGGAGCTGTTTTTT,CASSLPAVQNTGELFF
.,TRBD2,TRBJ2-1,TRBV30,TGTGCCTGGGACGGCGGGAGGGGCTCCTACAATGAGCAGTTCTTC,CAWDGGRGSYNEQFF
.,.,TRBJ2-3,TRBV10-3,TGTGCCATCAGGAGTTGGGGGGGCGATACGCAGTATTTT,CAIRSWGGDTQYF
.,TRBD1,TRBJ1-1,TRBV4-3,TGCGCCAGCAGCCAAGTCTATACCGGACAGGGGGAGGCTTTCTTT,CASSQVYTGQGEAFF
.,TRBD2,TRBJ2-3,TRBV7-9,TGTGCCAGCAGCTCCAGAGCCGCTAGCGGGAGAGCAGATACGCAGTATTTT,CASSSRAASGRADTQYF
.,.,TRBJ1-5,TRBV30,TGTGCCTGGAGTGTGGAGGCTGGGGGGAATCAGCCCCAGCATTTT,CAWSVEAGGNQPQHF
once,TRBD2,TRBJ2-1,TRBV4-3,TGCGCCAGCAGCCCCCTGGGCGGGAGTTCCTACAATGAGCAGTTCTTC,CASSPLGGSSYNEQFF
.,TRBD2,TRBJ2-7,TRBV19,TGTGCCAGTAGTATAGTCGCGGGAGAAGACGAGCAGTACTTC,CASSIVAGEDEQYF
.,.,TRBJ2-7,TRBV27,TGTGCCAGCAGTCCACGGGTGAGCTCCTACGAGCAGTACTTC,CASSPRVSSYEQYF
.,.,TRBJ2-7,TRBV3-1/TRBV3-2,TGTGCCAGCAGCCAGGCATACAGGGCCACCTACGAGCAGTACTTC,CASSQAYRATYEQYF
once,TRBD1,TRBJ1-1,TRBV2,TGTGCCAGCAGTGCAGACAGGGTCCGCACTGAAGCTTTCTTT,CASSADRVRTEAFF
.,.,TRBJ2-3,TRBV19,TGTGCCAGTAGTATTATGGATACGCAGTATTTT,CASSIMDTQYF
.,TRBD1,TRBJ1-2,TRBV6-5,TGTGCCAGCAGGGGGACAGGGGGCGAAGATGGCTACACCTTC,CASRGTGGEDGYTF
.,TRBD2,TRBJ2-2,TRBV6-6,TGTGCCAGCAGTCGACTAGCGGGAGACCACACCGGGGAGCTGTTTTTT,CASSRLAGDHTGELFF
.,TRBD1,TRBJ1-5,TRBV7-2,TGTGCCAGCAGCTCTCCTCCCGGGACAGGGTTAGAGAATCAGCCCCAGCATTTT,CASSSPPGTGLENQPQHF
.,.,TRBJ2-2,TRBV6-6,TGTGCCAGCAGTTACGACCCTAGTGGCACCGGGGAGCTGTTTTTT,CASSYDPSGTGELFF
.,TRBD1,TRBJ1-5,TRBV18,TGTGCCAGCTCAGACAGGGGGCAGGCAAGCAATCAGCCCCAGCATTTT,CASSDRGQASNQPQHF
.,TRBD1,TRBJ2-2,TRBV11-3,TGTGCCAGTCAAGACAGGGAGAGATCCGGGGAGCTGTTTTTT,CASQDRERSGELFF
.,TRBD1,TRBJ1-4,TRBV4-1,TGCGCCAGCAGCCAAGATGGGACAGGGGTAGAAAAACTGTTTTTT,CASSQDGTGVEKLFF